This T cell receptor beta chain was sequenced during a study of T cell changes during pregnancy in multiple sclerosis. CDR1 is SGHAT and CDR2 is FQNNGV in the germline V gene. Trimming removed 4 bases from V and 9 bases from J; junction bases left unmatched: 8. The CDR3 loop spans 13 amino acids. TCRdb keeps only in-frame clones here, not all; method: immunoSEQ multiplex PCR. The table lists 65,000 to 75,000 clones, roughly 92% of them singletons. The rearrangement joins TRBV11-2 to TRBJ1-2; TRBD1 aligns across 7 bases. The sample in question was CD8+ T cells from peripheral blood mononuclear cells, obtained in the third trimester of pregnancy. The TCR originated in a female donor in good health, enrolled as a control in a pregnancy study. This CDR3 reads CASSSYRGSSYTF. The DNA of the CDR3 is TGTGCCAGCAGCTCATACAGGGGATCGAGCTACACCTTC.